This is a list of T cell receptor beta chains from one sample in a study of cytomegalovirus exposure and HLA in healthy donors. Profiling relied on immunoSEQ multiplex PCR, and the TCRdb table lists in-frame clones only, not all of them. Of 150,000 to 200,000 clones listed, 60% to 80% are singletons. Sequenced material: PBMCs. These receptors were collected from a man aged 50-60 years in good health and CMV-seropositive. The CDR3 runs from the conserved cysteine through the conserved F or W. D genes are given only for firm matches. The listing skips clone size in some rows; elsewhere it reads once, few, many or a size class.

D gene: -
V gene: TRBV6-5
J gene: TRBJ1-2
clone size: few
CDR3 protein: CASSLTGSDGYTF
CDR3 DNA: TGTGCCAGCAGCCTCACAGGGAGCGACGGCTACACCTTC

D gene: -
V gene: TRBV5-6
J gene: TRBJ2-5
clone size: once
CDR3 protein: CASSLDLGAREQYF
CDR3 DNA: TGTGCCAGCAGCTTGGATCTGGGGGCGCGAGAGCAGTACTTC

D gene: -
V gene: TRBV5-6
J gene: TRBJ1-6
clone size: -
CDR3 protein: CASSLGGRVDIFGSPLHF
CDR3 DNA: TGTGCCAGCAGCTTGGGAGGACGGGTGGACATATTTGGCTCACCCCTCCACTTT

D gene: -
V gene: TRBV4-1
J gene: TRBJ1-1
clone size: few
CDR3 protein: CASSLGEEAFF
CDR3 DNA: TGCGCCAGCAGCCTAGGAGAAGAAGCTTTCTTT

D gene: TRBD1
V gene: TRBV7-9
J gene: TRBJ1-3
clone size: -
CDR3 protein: CASSLSRTGSGNTIYF
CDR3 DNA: TGTGCCAGCAGCTTGTCACGGACAGGGTCTGGAAACACCATATATTTT

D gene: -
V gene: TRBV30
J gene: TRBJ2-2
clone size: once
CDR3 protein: CAWRAGGRVNTGELFF
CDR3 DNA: TGTGCCTGGAGGGCCGGGGGGCGCGTGAACACCGGGGAGCTGTTTTTT

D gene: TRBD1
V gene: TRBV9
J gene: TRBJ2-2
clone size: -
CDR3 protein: CASSVDGTGRTGELFF
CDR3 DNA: TGTGCCAGCAGCGTGGACGGGACAGGGAGGACCGGGGAGCTGTTTTTT

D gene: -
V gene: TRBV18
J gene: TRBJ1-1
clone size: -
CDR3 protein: CASSPVTGNTEAFF
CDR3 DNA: TGTGCCAGCTCACCAGTGACAGGGAACACTGAAGCTTTCTTT

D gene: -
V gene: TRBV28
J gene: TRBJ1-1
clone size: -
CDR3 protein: CASRIRDTVEAFF
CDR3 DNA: TGTGCCAGCCGAATCCGGGACACGGTTGAAGCTTTCTTT

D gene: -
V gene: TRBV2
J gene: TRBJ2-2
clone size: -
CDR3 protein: CASSAQNTGELFF
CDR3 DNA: TGTGCCAGCAGTGCCCAGAACACCGGGGAGCTGTTTTTT

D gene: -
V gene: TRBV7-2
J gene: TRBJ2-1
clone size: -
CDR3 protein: CASSLNRNEQFF
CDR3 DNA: TGTGCCAGCAGCTTAAATCGCAATGAGCAGTTCTTC

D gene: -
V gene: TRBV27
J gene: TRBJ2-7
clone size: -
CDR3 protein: CASSYISAGLAYEQYF
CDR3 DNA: TGTGCCAGCAGTTATATATCGGCAGGGTTGGCCTACGAGCAGTACTTC

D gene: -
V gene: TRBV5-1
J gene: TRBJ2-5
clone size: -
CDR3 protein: CASSRDLGKTQYF
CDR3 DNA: TGCGCCAGCAGCCGGGACTTAGGGAAGACCCAGTACTTC

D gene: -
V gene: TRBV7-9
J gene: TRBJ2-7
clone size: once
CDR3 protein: CASSYPGEGSHEQYF
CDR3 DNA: TGTGCCAGCAGCTATCCAGGGGAGGGGTCCCACGAGCAGTACTTC

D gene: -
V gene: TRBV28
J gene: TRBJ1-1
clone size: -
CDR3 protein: CASSPRQMMNTEAFF
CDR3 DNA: TGTGCCAGCAGTCCGAGGCAGATGATGAACACTGAAGCTTTCTTT

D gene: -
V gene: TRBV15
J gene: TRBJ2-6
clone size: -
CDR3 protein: CATSRVRRRGLSGANVLTF
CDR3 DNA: TGTGCCACCAGCAGAGTCCGGAGGCGGGGGCTATCTGGGGCCAACGTCCTGACTTTC

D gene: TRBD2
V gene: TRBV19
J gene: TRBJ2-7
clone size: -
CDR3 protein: CASSMWAGESYEQYF
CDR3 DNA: TGTGCCAGTAGTATGTGGGCGGGGGAGTCCTACGAGCAGTACTTC

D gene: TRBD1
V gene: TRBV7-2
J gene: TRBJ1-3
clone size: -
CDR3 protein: CASSLGDRGVGNTIYF
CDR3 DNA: TGTGCCAGCAGCTTAGGGGACAGGGGGGTCGGAAACACCATATATTTT

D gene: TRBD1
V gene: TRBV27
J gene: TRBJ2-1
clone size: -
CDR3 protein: CASSPTGGDNEQFF
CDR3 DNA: TGTGCCAGCAGTCCCACAGGGGGTGACAATGAGCAGTTCTTC

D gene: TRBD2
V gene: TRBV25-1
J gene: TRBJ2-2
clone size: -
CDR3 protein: CASRPSGGSYTGELFF
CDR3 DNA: TGTGCCAGCAGACCCAGCGGGGGGTCCTACACCGGGGAGCTGTTTTTT

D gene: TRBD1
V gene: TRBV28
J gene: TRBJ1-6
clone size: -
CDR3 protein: CASGTGTSPLHF
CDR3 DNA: TGTGCCAGCGGGACAGGGACTTCACCCCTCCACTTT

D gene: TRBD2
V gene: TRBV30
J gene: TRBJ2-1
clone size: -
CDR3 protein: CAWSVSGGYNEQFF
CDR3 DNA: TGTGCCTGGAGTGTATCGGGGGGCTACAATGAGCAGTTCTTC

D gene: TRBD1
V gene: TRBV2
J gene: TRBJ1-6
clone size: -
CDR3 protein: CASAGQGLGNSPLHF
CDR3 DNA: TGTGCCAGCGCTGGACAGGGGCTCGGTAATTCACCCCTCCACTTT

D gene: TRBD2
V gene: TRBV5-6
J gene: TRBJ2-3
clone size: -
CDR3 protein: CASSRLAGGTDTQYF
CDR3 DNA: TGTGCCAGCAGCCGACTAGCGGGGGGGACAGATACGCAGTATTTT

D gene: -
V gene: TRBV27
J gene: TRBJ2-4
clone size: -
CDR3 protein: CASSFVASLAKNIQYF
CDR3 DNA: TGTGCCAGCAGTTTTGTAGCTTCCCTCGCCAAAAACATTCAGTACTTC

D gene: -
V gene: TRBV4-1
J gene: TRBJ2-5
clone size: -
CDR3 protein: CASSRLPEETQYF
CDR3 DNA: TGCGCCAGCAGCCGATTACCGGAGGAGACCCAGTACTTC

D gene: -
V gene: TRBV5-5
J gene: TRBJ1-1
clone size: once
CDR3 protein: CASSLSVNTEAFF
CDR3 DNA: TGTGCCAGCAGCTTGTCGGTGAACACTGAAGCTTTCTTT

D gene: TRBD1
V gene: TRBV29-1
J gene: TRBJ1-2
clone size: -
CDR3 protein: CSVEDQDRRYGYTF
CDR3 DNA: TGCAGCGTTGAAGATCAGGACAGGCGATATGGCTACACCTTC

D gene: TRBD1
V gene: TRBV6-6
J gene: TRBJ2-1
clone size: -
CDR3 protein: CASRQQGSSYNEQFF
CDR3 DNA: TGTGCCAGCAGGCAACAGGGGTCTTCCTACAATGAGCAGTTCTTC

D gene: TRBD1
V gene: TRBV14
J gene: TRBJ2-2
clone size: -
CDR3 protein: CASTARGRGSTGELFF
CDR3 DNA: TGTGCCAGCACCGCCAGAGGCAGGGGGAGCACCGGGGAGCTGTTTTTT

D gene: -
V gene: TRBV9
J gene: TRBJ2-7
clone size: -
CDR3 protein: CASSGGGGTGSLYEQYF
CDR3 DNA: TGTGCCAGCAGCGGAGGGGGAGGGACAGGATCACTCTACGAGCAGTACTTC

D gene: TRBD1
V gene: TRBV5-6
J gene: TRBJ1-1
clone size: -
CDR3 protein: CASSLRDRVLTEAFF
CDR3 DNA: TGTGCCAGCAGCCTGCGGGACAGGGTTCTCACTGAAGCTTTCTTT

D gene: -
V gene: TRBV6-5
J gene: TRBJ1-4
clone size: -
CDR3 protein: CASTQRAGEEKLFF
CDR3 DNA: TGTGCCAGCACTCAACGGGCAGGGGAGGAAAAACTGTTTTTT

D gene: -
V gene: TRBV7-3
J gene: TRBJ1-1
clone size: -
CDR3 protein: CASSSTPLTEAFF
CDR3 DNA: TGTGCCAGCAGCTCCACACCCTTAACTGAAGCTTTCTTT

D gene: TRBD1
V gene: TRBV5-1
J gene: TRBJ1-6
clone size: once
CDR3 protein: CASSGQGAGNSPLHF
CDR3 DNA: TGCGCCAGCAGCGGCCAGGGGGCAGGAAATTCACCCCTCCACTTT